The TCR beta chain described here comes from a study of T-cell reconstitution after alpha-beta-depleted transplantation in children. Study-level points and caveats: Surviving recipient T cells and thymic progenitors underlay high day-60 TCRbeta diversity in some patients.

Details on this clonotype: No antigen is known for it.

The CDR3 runs 17 residues. V shed 0 bases, J shed 5 bases, and the junction held 10 bases outside the gene matches. Unique molecular identifiers featured in how the TCRbeta library was prepared. TCRdb re-called the PCR reads with MiXCR, one entry per CDR3 protein. Of 7,500 to 9,500 distinct CDR3 sequences listed, approximately 31% are singletons. The sample in question was peripheral blood, obtained 60 days after TCRalphabeta/CD19-depleted stem cell transplant. The chain combines TRBV12-3 or TRBV12-4 with TRBJ2-3; TRBD2 matches 8 bases. The receptor was derived from a boy younger than two who had a stem cell transplant for SCID, so the T cells may come from the graft donor. The DNA for the CDR3 is TGTGCCAGCAGTTTAGCCCGGACTAGCCCAGAAGGAGATACGCAGTATTTT. Translating gives CASSLARTSPEGDTQYF.